This TCR beta chain was sequenced during a study of shared clonotypes between healthy human individuals. This CDR3 has 15 residues. V lost 2 bases to trimming and J lost 6 bases; unmatched junction nucleotides: 4. Looked up from germline, CDR1 is SGHRS and CDR2 is YFSETQ. Only in-frame clones appear in the TCRdb table, and some are missing; sequencing was by immunoSEQ multiplex PCR. The top ten hold about 0.39% of the sample, which has 2.3 million or so clones, 93% seen once. Regarding this clone: Other DNA sequences from this sample encode an identical CDR3 as well.

The source is a man aged 18 to 30 in good health. Some clones in this sample may be carry-over from other donors' samples. The sequenced material came from naive CD4+ T cells from PBMCs. Sample subset: CD45RA+ positively selected. The chain carries TRBV5-1 and TRBJ2-3; 12 bases align to TRBD2. The CDR3 DNA reads TGCGCCAGCAGCTTTCTAGCGGGAGGGCCGGATACGCAGTATTTT. Amino acids: CASSFLAGGPDTQYF. The full variable domain, rest sourced from reference TRBV5-1 and TRBJ2-3, is KAGVTQTPRYLIKTRGQQVTLSCSPISGHRSVSWYQQTPGQGLQFLFEYFSETQRNKGNFPGRFSGRQFSNSRSEMNVSTLELGDSALYLCASSFLAGGPDTQYFGPGTRLTVL.